These 5 T cell receptor beta chains came from one sample sequenced in a study of cytomegalovirus exposure and HLA in healthy donors (dated by TCRdb to the late 2010s). The library was generated by the immunoSEQ multiplex PCR assay. The multiplex PCR relied on a mix of 60 forward primers for TCR Vbeta segments and 13 reverse primers for TCR Jbeta segments. Imported from immuneACCESS, the table was reduced by TCRdb to in-frame sequences with V and J called. These copies leave out some clones; in studies compared against another copy, an unresolved V gene accounts for under half, and the cause of the remainder is not known. In this sample the table shows around 210,000 clones, more than 75% of which occur a single time. The ten top clones hold 0.2% to 0.25% of the sample. The sample comprised PBMCs. Every receptor here comes from a girl aged 2 to 10 in good health and CMV-seronegative.

The chain carries TRBV7-9 and TRBJ2-3; D ambiguous. The CDR3 length is 14 residues. The V gene lost 1 base and the J gene lost 0 bases, with 5 bases spanning the gap. Germline V lookup: CDR1 SEHNR, CDR2 FQNEAQ (reference sequence). The CDR3 bases are TGTGCCAGCAGCTTAGTCGGTAGCACAGATACGCAGTATTTT. Its translation is CASSLVGSTDTQYF.

This clone was detected once. The chain joins TRBV7-9 to TRBJ1-2; maybe TRBD1 (6 bases). Germline V gene data show CDR1 as SEHNR and CDR2 as FQNEAQ (reference sequence). Trimming took 5 bases from V and 6 from J, leaving 13 bases between them. The CDR3 runs to 13 residues. The CDR3 sequence: CASSPQGTHGYTF. The DNA for the CDR3 is TGTGCCAGCAGCCCGCAGGGGACCCATGGCTACACCTTC.

The V and J genes are TRBV15 and TRBJ1-1, with D possibly being TRBD1 (6 bases). The CDR3 has 14 residues. The V and J ends lost 0 bases and 8 bases respectively, with 13 bases between them. Germline V gene sequence: CDR1 LNHNV, CDR2 YYDKDF (reference sequence). The CDR3 bases are TGTGCCACCAGCAGAGATATAGGGGGAACGGAAGCTTTCTTT. Its translation: CATSRDIGGTEAFF.

This clone has just a few counts. This chain uses TRBV5-1 with TRBJ2-7; a possible D gene is TRBD1 (7 bases). V gave up 2 bases and J gave up 3 bases, with 15 bases separating them. CDR3 length: 15 residues. Germline V CDR1 and CDR2: SGHRS, YFSETQ. The DNA of the CDR3 is TGCGCCAGCAGCTTCACAGGGGACGGGGGCTACGAGCAGTACTTC. Its protein is CASSFTGDGGYEQYF.

V usage is TRBV30 and J usage is TRBJ2-1; 15 bases are shared with TRBD2. Germline V lookup: CDR1 GTSNPN, CDR2 SVGIG (reference sequence). J lost 14 bases, V lost 0 bases, and 14 bases had no gene match. This CDR3 is built from 17 residues. CDR3 bases: TGTGCCTGGAGTGTGGGGCGGACTAGCGGGAGGGCCGAGTTAGAGTTCTTC. Its protein is CAWSVGRTSGRAELEFF.